One and the same sample provided the 10 T cell receptor beta chains below, sequenced in a study of PD-L1 blockade in urothelial cancer. Some clones are missing from TCRdb's copy, which holds only in-frame ones; the method was immunoSEQ multiplex PCR. The sample consists of about 84,000 clones, about four fifths of them appearing once. The source material was PBMCs, sampled around atezolizumab (anti-PD-L1) treatment. The receptors here all came from an older man with urothelial cancer.

V gene TRBV4-3 combines with J gene TRBJ2-1; 11 nucleotides agree with TRBD1. The J segment lost 5 bases and the V segment lost 4 bases, leaving 4 bases of the junction unmatched. CDR1 LGHNA and CDR2 YSLEER come from the germline V gene. CDR3 length: 15 residues. The CDR3 DNA follows: TGCGCCAGCAGCCGGTGGACAGGGGGCCACAATGAGCAGTTCTTC. Protein product: CASSRWTGGHNEQFF.

This clone has just one count. The chain is built from TRBV20-1 and TRBJ2-3; D is unresolved. This CDR3 contains 11 residues. Between the trimmed V and J ends, which lost 4 bases and 6 bases, there was a span of 8 bases. CDR1 is DFQATT, CDR2 SNEGSKA, per germline (reference sequence). CDR3 residues: CSATYLDTQYF. CDR3 bases: TGCAGTGCTACCTATTTGGATACGCAGTATTTT.

This rearrangement joins TRBV9 to TRBJ1-1, with D uncertain. From germline, CDR1 is SGDLS and CDR2 YYNGEE. The CDR3 sequence is 15 residues long. The germline V and J ends were trimmed by 0 bases and 1 base, with 10 bases remaining between them. The CDR3 here is CASSVDAVTNTEAFF. DNA of the CDR3: TGTGCCAGCAGCGTAGACGCGGTAACGAACACTGAAGCTTTCTTT.

V and J are TRBV9 and TRBJ2-7; 7 bases agree with TRBD1. This CDR3 comprises 15 residues. From germline, CDR1 is SGDLS and CDR2 YYNGEE. V shed 0 bases and J 3 bases; nucleotides not matched to a gene: 6. As DNA, the CDR3 is TGTGCCAGCAGCGTAGATGGGACAGCGGACTACGAGCAGTACTTC. Its translation: CASSVDGTADYEQYF.

The chain links TRBV9 to TRBJ1-1, with D tentatively TRBD1 (6 bases). Trimming pared 4 bases from V and 0 bases from J, leaving 10 bases between. CDR1 is SGDLS, CDR2 YYNGEE, per germline. CDR3 size: 14 residues. In nucleotides, the CDR3 is TGTGCCAGCAGCCCTGGACAGATGAACACTGAAGCTTTCTTT. It encodes CASSPGQMNTEAFF.

The chain employs TRBV9 and TRBJ2-7; 9 nucleotides match TRBD1. This CDR3 is built from 13 residues. Germline V gene sequence: CDR1 SGDLS, CDR2 YYNGEE. V was clipped by 0 bases and J by 7 bases; unmatched bases: 2. CDR3 DNA: TGTGCCAGCAGCGTAGGCGGACAGGGGGAGCAGTACTTC. It encodes CASSVGGQGEQYF.

This clone came up once. The V and J genes are TRBV7-2 and TRBJ2-7; 8 nucleotides line up with TRBD2. This CDR3 comprises 15 residues. Germline loops: CDR1 SGHTA, CDR2 FQGNSA. The V segment lost 0 bases and the J segment 5 bases; nucleotides outside the gene matches: 6. CDR3: CASSLAQGLDNEQYF. CDR3 in DNA: TGTGCCAGCAGCTTAGCTCAGGGACTAGATAACGAGCAGTACTTC.

In DNA, the CDR3 is TGCAGTGCCCTAGAGAACACTGAAGCTTTCTTT. It encodes CSALENTEAFF. V and J are TRBV20-1 and TRBJ1-1; D not certain. The CDR3 consists of 11 residues. With 6 bases removed from V and 1 base from J, the gap between germline ends came to 6 bases. Germline V gene data show CDR1 as DFQATT and CDR2 as SNEGSKA (reference sequence).

V gene TRBV10-3 combines with J gene TRBJ2-5; 14 nucleotides align to TRBD2. Germline CDR1 and CDR2: ENHRY and SYGVKD. CDR3 length: 17 amino acids. Trimming cost V 2 bases and J 3 bases; bases outside gene matches: 5. CDR3 sequence (DNA): TGTGCCATCAGTGAGAAAAGGGGACTAGCGGGGGAAGAGACCCAGTACTTC. This codes for CAISEKRGLAGEETQYF.

This rearrangement joins TRBV7-2 to TRBJ2-2; 7 positions agree with TRBD2. Germline assignment: CDR1 SGHTA and CDR2 FQGNSA. The V gene end was trimmed by 5 bases and the J gene end by 2 bases; junction bases not matched to a gene: 5. This CDR3 spans 15 amino acids. In nucleotides, the CDR3 is TGTGCCAGCAGCCCCCCGGGGGGAAACACCGGGGAGCTGTTTTTT. This gives the protein CASSPPGGNTGELFF.